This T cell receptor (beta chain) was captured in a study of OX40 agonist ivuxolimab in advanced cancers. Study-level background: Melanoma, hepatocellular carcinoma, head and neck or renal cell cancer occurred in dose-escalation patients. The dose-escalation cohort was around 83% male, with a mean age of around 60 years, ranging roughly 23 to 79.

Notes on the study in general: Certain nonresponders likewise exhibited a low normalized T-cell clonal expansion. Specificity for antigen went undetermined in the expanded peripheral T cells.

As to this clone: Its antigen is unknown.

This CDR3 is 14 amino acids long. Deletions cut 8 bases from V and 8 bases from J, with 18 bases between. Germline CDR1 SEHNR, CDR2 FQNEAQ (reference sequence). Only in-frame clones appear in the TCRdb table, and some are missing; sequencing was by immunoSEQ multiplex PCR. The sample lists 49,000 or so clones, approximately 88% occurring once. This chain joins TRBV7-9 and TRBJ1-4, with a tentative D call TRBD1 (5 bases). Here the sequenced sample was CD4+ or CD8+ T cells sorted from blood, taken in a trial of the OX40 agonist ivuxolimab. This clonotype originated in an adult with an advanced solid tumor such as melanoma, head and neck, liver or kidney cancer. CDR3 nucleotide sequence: TGTGCCAGCTACAGCCGGGACCAAGAAGAAAAACTGTTTTTT. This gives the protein CASYSRDQEEKLFF.